The source of this TCR beta chain is a study of PD-1 blockade in classical Hodgkin lymphoma. Method: immunoSEQ multiplex PCR; TCRdb's copy keeps in-frame clones and lacks some. The sample has tens of thousands of clones, 76% seen once. CDR3 length: 13 residues. V was shortened by 5 bases and J by 6 bases, with 14 bases between the two germline ends. Germline loops: CDR1 SGHAT, CDR2 FQNNGV. Following autologous stem cell transplantation, relapse occurred in every patient, and exposure to brentuximab vedotin varied. Classification of best responses gave complete response, partial response or progressive disease.

The receptor was isolated from a human donor with classical Hodgkin lymphoma. V is TRBV11-2 and J is TRBJ2-7; a possible D gene is TRBD2 (5 bases). This material consisted of peripheral blood mononuclear cells (PBMCs), taken before the second cycle of nivolumab. The chain's CDR3 is CASSALHEGEQYF. In DNA form, the CDR3 reads TGTGCCAGCAGCGCCCTTCATGAGGGCGAGCAGTACTTC.